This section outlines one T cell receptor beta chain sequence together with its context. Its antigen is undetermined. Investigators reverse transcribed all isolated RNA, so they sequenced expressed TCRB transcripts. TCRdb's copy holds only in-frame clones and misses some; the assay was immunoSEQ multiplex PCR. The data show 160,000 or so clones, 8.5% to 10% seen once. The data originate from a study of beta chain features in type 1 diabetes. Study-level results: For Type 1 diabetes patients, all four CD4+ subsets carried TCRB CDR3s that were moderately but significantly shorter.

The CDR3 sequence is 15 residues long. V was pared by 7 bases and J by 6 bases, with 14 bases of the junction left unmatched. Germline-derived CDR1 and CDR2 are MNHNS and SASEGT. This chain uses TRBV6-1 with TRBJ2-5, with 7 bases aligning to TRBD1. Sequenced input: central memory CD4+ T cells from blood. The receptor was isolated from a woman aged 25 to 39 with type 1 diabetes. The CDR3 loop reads CASNFYTGDVKTQYF. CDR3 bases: TGTGCCAGCAATTTTTACACAGGGGACGTGAAGACCCAGTACTTC.